Reported below is one TCR beta chain. The antigen is undetermined. The data are from a study of vaccination and CD4 T cells after COVID-19. At the level of the study: Stimuli were overlapping spike peptide pools of SARS-CoV-2 and three common cold coronaviruses (HCoV-NL63, HCoV-OC43, HCoV-229E). The control cultures got either a CEFX pool, an HIV-1 Nef pool, or no peptide at all.

Trimming shortened V by 3 bases and J by 10 bases, and 10 bases separated the two germline ends. CDR3 length: 13 residues. Per the germline V gene, CDR1 is LNHNV and CDR2 is YYDKDF (reference sequence). This sample's time point: late sampling 161 to 241 days after vaccination in three convalescent patients. Treatment noted: roughly ten-day PBMC culture with coronavirus spike peptide pools or control peptides (ViraFEST assay). Using peptide pools, antigen-specific T cells were expanded in ViraFEST before TCRs were sequenced. Oncomine TCR Beta short-read sequencing was applied to DNA from cultured CD4+ T cells. One entry per CDR3 protein, called by TCRdb with MiXCR from the PCR reads. The repertoire holds around 15,000 distinct CDR3 sequences, with about 52% as singletons.

The specimen was CD4+ T cells from blood, cultured in vitro, collected about 7 months after SARS-CoV-2 vaccination. The TCR was taken from a human donor who had recovered from COVID-19. This rearrangement joins TRBV15 to TRBJ1-6; no clear D gene. CDR3 sequence reads: CATSRGMGSPLHF. CDR3 DNA sequence: TGTGCCACCAGCAGGGGTATGGGATCACCCCTCCACTTT.